This T cell receptor beta chain stems from a study of blood T cell repertoires in COVID-19. Study as a whole: Specimens from acute and convalescent COVID-19 originated in the United States, Italy and Spain. T cells, B-cell-depleted T cells, or PBMCs supplied cDNA or gDNA.

Germline assignment: CDR1 MNHEY and CDR2 SVGAGI. Trimming removed 2 bases from V and 8 bases from J, with 12 bases in between. The length of the CDR3 is 13 residues. It was during active infection that Seattle patients were enrolled and then longitudinally followed. Generated by immunoSEQ multiplex PCR, the TCRdb table keeps only in-frame clones and is missing some. The profile shows 250,000 to 400,000 clones, about 87% of them singletons. Material: peripheral blood. The sequence came from a woman aged 25 to 39 with COVID-19, enrolled during active disease. The V and J genes are TRBV6-5 and TRBJ1-1; D gene ambiguous. For the CDR3, the DNA is TGTGCCAGCAGTTACGAACAGACCTCGGAAGCTTTCTTT. This sequence encodes CASSYEQTSEAFF.